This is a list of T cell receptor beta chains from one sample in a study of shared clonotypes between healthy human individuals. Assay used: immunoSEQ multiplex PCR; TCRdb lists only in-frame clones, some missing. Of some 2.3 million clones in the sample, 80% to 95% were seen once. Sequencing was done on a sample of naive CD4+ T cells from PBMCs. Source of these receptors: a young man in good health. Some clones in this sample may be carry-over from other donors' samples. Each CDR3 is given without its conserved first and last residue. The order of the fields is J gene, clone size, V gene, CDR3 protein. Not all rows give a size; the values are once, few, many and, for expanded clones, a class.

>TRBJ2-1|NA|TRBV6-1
ASRLVGLVGNEQF
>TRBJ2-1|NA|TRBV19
ASSAASGRTYNEQF
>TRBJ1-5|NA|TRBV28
ASSGTGYGDNQPQH
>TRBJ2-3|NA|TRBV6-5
ASRGSPDTQY
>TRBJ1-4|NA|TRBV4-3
ASSQEGFNEKLF
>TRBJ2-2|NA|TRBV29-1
SVGYRLNTGELF
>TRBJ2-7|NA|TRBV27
ASSSLGGSYEQY
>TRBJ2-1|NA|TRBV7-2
ASSLEGTSGSGEQF
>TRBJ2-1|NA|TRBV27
ASSFRSYNEQF
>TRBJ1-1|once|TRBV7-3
ASSLQRSNTEAF
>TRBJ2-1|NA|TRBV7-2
ASSLGPSGSNEQF
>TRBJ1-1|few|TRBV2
ASSIQGTTEAF
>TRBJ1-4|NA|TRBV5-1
ASSLTTGTPATNEKLF
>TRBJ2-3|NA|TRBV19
ASRLADTQY
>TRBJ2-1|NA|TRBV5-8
ASSLAPKIRDDEQF
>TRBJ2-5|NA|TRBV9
ASSVVPSLGETQY
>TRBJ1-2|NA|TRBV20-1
SARRDYGYT
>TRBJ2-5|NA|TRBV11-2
ASSFAWETQY
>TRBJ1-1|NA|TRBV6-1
ASSARTGTHTEAF
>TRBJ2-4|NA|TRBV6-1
ASSEDRGSPNIQY
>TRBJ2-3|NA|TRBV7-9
ASSLAQGGRSSDTQY
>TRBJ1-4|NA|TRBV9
ASSQAFNEKLF
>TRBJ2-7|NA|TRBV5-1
ASSPSDSRQY
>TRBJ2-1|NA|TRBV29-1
SVGRQSYNEQF
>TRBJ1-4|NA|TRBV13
ASSGRTGSGEKLF
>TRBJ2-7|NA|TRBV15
ATSRDTGTGAYEQY
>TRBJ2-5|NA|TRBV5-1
ASSLGSGQETQY
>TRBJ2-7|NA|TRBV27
ASSPSARRISYEQY
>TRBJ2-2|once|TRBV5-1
ASKRGLLQDGELF
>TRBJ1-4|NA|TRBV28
ASSLPGAATNEKLF
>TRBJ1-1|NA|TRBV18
ASSPPKGGVMNTEAF
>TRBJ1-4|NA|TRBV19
ASRFQRNEKLF
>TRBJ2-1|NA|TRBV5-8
ASSLVGAGGPYNEQF
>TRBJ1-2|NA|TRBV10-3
AISLLGDGYT
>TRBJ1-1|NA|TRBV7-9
ASSLGASTPNTEAF
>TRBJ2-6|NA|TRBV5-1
ASSLAPQGAGSGANVLT
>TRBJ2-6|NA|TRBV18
ASSRRESGANVLT
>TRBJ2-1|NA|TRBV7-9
ASSPGQGI
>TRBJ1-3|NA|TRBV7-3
ASSAAGGFGNTIY
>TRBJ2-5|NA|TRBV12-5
ASGWAGTGGAGPYQETQY
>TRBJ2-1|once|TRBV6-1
ASSGRQGPSYNEQF
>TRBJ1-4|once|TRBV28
ASSATGGTNEKLF
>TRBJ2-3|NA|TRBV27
ASSLSGRGPTDTQY
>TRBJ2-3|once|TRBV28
ASSLGGGTDTQY
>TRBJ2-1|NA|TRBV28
ASTSPRGLDMF
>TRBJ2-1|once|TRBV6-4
ASRRLAGVKNEQF
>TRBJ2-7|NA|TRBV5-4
ASSLQGRPYEQY
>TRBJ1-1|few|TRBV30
AWSADSGTAF
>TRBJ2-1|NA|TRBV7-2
ASSSGPVSYNEQF
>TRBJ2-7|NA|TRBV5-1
ASSLTTSYEQY
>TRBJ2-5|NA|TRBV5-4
ASSLARASGRAQETQY
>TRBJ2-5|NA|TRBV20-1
SAEKETQY
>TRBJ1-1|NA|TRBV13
ASSSRQGARTEAF
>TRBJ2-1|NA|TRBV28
ASRGRGTNEQF
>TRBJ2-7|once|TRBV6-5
ASTALGEQY